The rows below give T cell receptor beta chains drawn from one sample of a study of regulatory T cells in long-lasting Graves disease. A single record per CDR3 protein comes from TCRdb applying MiXCR to the multiplex PCR reads. The sample records over 350,000 distinct CDR3 sequences, approximately 14% being singletons. These data were likewise used in another study, on T cells in Graves' hyperthyroidism and ophthalmopathy.

The specimen comprised peripheral blood mononuclear cells (PBMCs), sampled at new diagnosis, from a patient treated with antithyroid drugs. The receptors shown here come from a woman in her fifties or sixties with Graves disease. CDR3s include the opening cysteine and the closing phenylalanine or tryptophan. D genes are given only for firm matches. Expanded clones get a size class; other rows say once, few or many, or leave the size out.

>TRBJ2-7|TRBV9|many|TRBD2
CAGSGLAGDYEQYF
TGTGCCGGCAGCGGACTAGCGGGAGACTACGAGCAGTACTTC
>TRBJ1-1|TRBV6-2/TRBV6-3|many|.
CASSASDTEAFF
TGTGCCAGCAGTGCCTCAGACACTGAAGCTTTCTTT
>TRBJ1-5|TRBV5-6|many|TRBD1
CASSLLGQMGNQPQHF
TGTGCCAGCAGCTTGTTGGGACAGATGGGCAATCAGCCCCAGCATTTT
>TRBJ2-3|TRBV13|many|TRBD2
CASSQGLAGTSSTDTQYF
TGTGCCAGCAGCCAAGGACTAGCGGGTACCTCTAGCACAGATACGCAGTATTTT
>TRBJ1-5|TRBV28|many|.
CASSFVGGSNQPQHF
TGTGCCAGCAGTTTCGTCGGGGGGAGCAATCAGCCCCAGCATTTT
>TRBJ2-1|TRBV7-3|.|TRBD2
CASSLGLAGGQRDNEQFF
TGTGCCAGCAGCCTAGGACTAGCGGGAGGGCAGAGGGACAATGAGCAGTTCTTC
>TRBJ2-1|TRBV27|many|.
CASRNNDEDNEQFF
TGTGCCAGCAGGAATAACGATGAAGACAATGAGCAGTTCTTC
>TRBJ1-5|TRBV2|many|TRBD1
CASSVDRVNQPQHF
TGTGCCAGCAGCGTGGACAGGGTCAATCAGCCCCAGCATTTT
>TRBJ2-3|TRBV4-2|few|TRBD2
CASSRYRMGRRGADTQYF
TGTGCCAGCAGCCGCTACAGGATGGGGCGCCGGGGGGCAGATACGCAGTATTTT
>TRBJ1-5|TRBV28|many|.
CASSFDRYNQPQHF
TGTGCCAGCAGTTTCGACAGATATAATCAGCCCCAGCATTTT
>TRBJ2-3|TRBV12-3/TRBV12-4|many|TRBD2
CASSPGLDGDTDTQYF
TGTGCCAGCAGCCCTGGACTAGACGGGGACACAGATACGCAGTATTTT
>TRBJ1-2|TRBV6-1|many|.
CASRRPGESYGYTF
TGTGCCAGCAGACGCCCAGGGGAGTCCTATGGCTACACCTTC
>TRBJ1-5|TRBV19|many|.
CASSKGGGRDNQPQHF
TGTGCCAGTAGTAAAGGCGGGGGCAGGGACAATCAGCCCCAGCATTTT
>TRBJ2-1|TRBV11-2|many|.
CASSLEGPRAEQFF
TGTGCCAGCAGCTTAGAGGGACCGCGGGCTGAGCAGTTCTTC
>TRBJ1-5|TRBV4-1|few|.
CASSQLFVQDKLNQPQHF
TGCGCCAGCAGCCAACTATTCGTTCAGGACAAACTCAATCAGCCCCAGCATTTT
>TRBJ1-1|TRBV20-1|many|TRBD1
CSCPDRPTEAFF
TGCAGTTGCCCGGACAGGCCCACTGAAGCTTTCTTT
>TRBJ1-4|TRBV28|.|.
CASSLPTGPLGKLFF
TGTGCCAGCAGTTTGCCTACAGGGCCATTAGGAAAACTGTTTTTT
>TRBJ2-7|TRBV6-1|many|TRBD1
CASSAPRDRGYEQYF
TGTGCCAGCAGTGCGCCCCGGGACAGGGGCTACGAGCAGTACTTC
>TRBJ2-1|TRBV2|few|.
CASSEGEWGNEQFF
TGTGCCAGCAGTGAAGGGGAGTGGGGCAATGAGCAGTTCTTC
>TRBJ1-5|TRBV28|many|.
CASSLTQGRGHQHF
TGTGCCAGCAGTTTAACGCAAGGGCGGGGGCACCAGCATTTT
>TRBJ2-3|TRBV5-1|many|TRBD1
CASSLQGTGGEDTQYF
TGCGCCAGCAGCTTGCAGGGGACAGGGGGCGAAGATACGCAGTATTTT
>TRBJ2-3|TRBV27|many|.
CASSLSFSASTDTQYF
TGTGCCAGCAGTTTATCGTTTAGCGCAAGCACAGATACGCAGTATTTT
>TRBJ1-3|TRBV11-2|many|.
CASSLDWGSYSGNTIYF
TGTGCCAGCAGCTTAGATTGGGGCAGCTACTCTGGAAACACCATATATTTT
>TRBJ2-5|TRBV12-3/TRBV12-4|many|TRBD1
CASSLSGTGERGTQYF
TGTGCCAGCAGTTTATCGGGAACAGGGGAAAGGGGGACCCAGTACTTC
>TRBJ2-3|TRBV10-3|.|TRBD1
CAISPGQGDPDTQYF
TGTGCCATCAGCCCGGGACAGGGGGACCCAGATACGCAGTATTTT
>TRBJ2-7|TRBV9|many|TRBD1
CASSPRQGIFSYEQYF
TGTGCCAGCAGCCCTCGACAGGGGATTTTTAGCTACGAGCAGTACTTC
>TRBJ2-7|TRBV7-9|many|TRBD1
CASSSGTGPYEQYF
TGTGCCAGCAGCTCCGGGACAGGCCCCTACGAGCAGTACTTC
>TRBJ2-3|TRBV29-1|.|TRBD1
CSVEDLHQGARADTQYF
TGCAGCGTTGAAGATCTTCACCAGGGGGCGCGTGCAGATACGCAGTATTTT
>TRBJ2-1|TRBV7-9|many|TRBD2
CASSFLAGGLNEQFF
TGTGCCAGCAGCTTCCTAGCGGGAGGTTTGAATGAGCAGTTCTTC
>TRBJ1-2|TRBV5-1|many|.
CASSLRGNDYGYTF
TGCGCCAGCAGCTTGAGAGGGAACGACTATGGCTACACCTTC
>TRBJ2-5|TRBV5-6|.|.
CASSQKGQYQETQYF
TGTGCCAGCAGCCAAAAGGGCCAGTACCAAGAGACCCAGTACTTC
>TRBJ2-1|TRBV5-4|.|.
CASSPSAPNSYNEQFF
TGTGCCAGCAGCCCTTCGGCGCCAAACTCCTACAATGAGCAGTTCTTC
>TRBJ2-7|TRBV29-1|many|TRBD2
CSVGVSGLVVVGGYEQYF
TGCAGCGTTGGTGTTTCGGGACTAGTCGTCGTTGGGGGATACGAGCAGTACTTC
>TRBJ1-5|TRBV28|many|.
CASSYLGRGIIEPQHF
TGTGCCAGCAGTTACCTCGGGAGGGGGATTATTGAGCCCCAGCATTTT
>TRBJ1-1|TRBV6-1|many|.
CASGRGGESGTFF
TGTGCCAGCGGGCGGGGGGGCGAATCCGGGACTTTCTTT
>TRBJ2-5|TRBV6-5|many|.
CASSYGTERETQYF
TGTGCCAGCAGTTACGGGACCGAGAGGGAGACCCAGTACTTC